This TCR beta chain was found in a study of T cell responses to AZD1222 COVID-19 vaccine. General study results and limits: Baseline seropositivity characterized only six AZD1222 recipients. Across the whole spike, CD4 TCRs peaked at regions 160-218 and 743-854. After two AZD1222 doses, spike-specific TCR breadth and depth rose versus day 0. Donors were mostly white British, more females; clonal diversity possibly underestimated.

The method was immunoSEQ multiplex PCR; TCRdb's version includes in-frame clones alone and lacks a portion of them. Here the sample spans fewer than 95,000 clones, over 75% being singletons. This clone showed up just once. The antigen remains unidentified. Sequenced material: peripheral blood, taken on day 0 of AZD1222 vaccination. The source is an adult in good health.

CDR3 sequence (DNA): TGTGCCAGCAGTCCGTCTGACTATAACACCGGGGAGCTGTTTTTT. It encodes CASSPSDYNTGELFF. This chain links TRBV27 with TRBJ2-2; a weak D match, TRBD2 (5 bases). Germline CDR1 MNHEY, CDR2 SMNVEV (reference sequence). This CDR3 is 15 amino acids long. V shed 5 bases and J shed 2 bases, with 12 bases lying between them.